Shown below are 18 T cell receptor beta chains from a single sample sequenced in a study of CD8+ T cells in alopecia areata. Peripheral blood samples and lesional scalp punch biopsies were obtained from alopecia areata patients. Following RNA extraction, reverse transcription yielded cDNA that acted as the sequencing template. TCRdb keeps only in-frame clones here, not all; method: immunoSEQ multiplex PCR. Of some 10,000 clones listed, approximately 59% are singletons. The sequences come from skin, collected at week 0. The receptors here all came from a human donor with alopecia areata.

This clone occurred a few times. This chain uses TRBV29-1 with TRBJ1-1; D is undetermined. CDR3 size: 13 residues. Germline CDR1 SQVTM, CDR2 ANQGSEA. V dropped 8 bases and J dropped 0 bases, with 13 bases sitting between them. CDR3 in amino acids: CSSHSGVNTEAFF. CDR3 sequence (DNA): TGCAGCTCCCACTCAGGTGTGAACACTGAAGCTTTCTTT.

The V call is TRBV19, the J call TRBJ1-5; maybe TRBD1 (6 bases). The V end was cut by 5 bases, the J end by 5 bases, with 19 bases between. CDR1 is LNHDA, CDR2 SQIVND, per germline (reference sequence). The length of the CDR3 is 16 residues. The CDR3 bases are TGTGCCAGTAGTCCCCCCTTTAGGGGGATCTATCAGCCCCAGCATTTT. Translating gives CASSPPFRGIYQPQHF.

This rearrangement joins TRBV28 to TRBJ2-2; no reliable D call. Trimming stripped 5 bases from V and 1 base from J, with 5 bases between. CDR1 is MDHEN and CDR2 is SYDVKM in the germline V gene. This CDR3 has 13 amino acids. CDR3 protein: CASSPGNTGELFF. The CDR3 DNA follows: TGTGCCAGCAGTCCAGGGAACACCGGGGAGCTGTTTTTT.

This chain uses TRBV18 with TRBJ1-6; D is possibly TRBD1 (5 bases). The CDR3 loop spans 16 amino acids. Germline V gene data show CDR1 as KGHSH and CDR2 as LQKENI. Trimming left V 6 bases short and J 8 bases short, with 20 bases between. This CDR3 is CASSSTEPGGDSPLHF. In DNA form, the CDR3 reads TGTGCCAGCTCTTCGACAGAGCCTGGGGGGGATTCACCCCTCCACTTT.

In its sample, this clone ranks as medium-sized. The chain has TRBV7-9 and TRBJ1-5; D remains ambiguous. CDR3 size: 13 residues. The germline V gene has CDR1 SEHNR and CDR2 FQNEAQ (reference sequence). The germline V and J ends were trimmed by 4 bases and 4 bases, with 8 bases remaining between them. Here the CDR3 DNA reads TGTGCCAGCAGCTCAAACCGGAATCAGCCCCAGCATTTT. Protein product: CASSSNRNQPQHF.

The chain joins TRBV11-3 to TRBJ2-3; D possibly corresponds to TRBD2 (5 bases). Germline assignment: CDR1 SGHNT and CDR2 YENEEA. The CDR3 has 12 amino acids. Trimming shortened V by 1 base and J by 6 bases, and 5 bases separated the two germline ends. This chain's CDR3 is CASSLGGDTQYF. The CDR3 DNA sequence: TGTGCCAGCAGCTTAGGAGGGGATACGCAGTATTTT.

There are a few counts of this clone. At one end, the junction sequence differs from germline, possibly due to a read error. Other DNA sequences in the same sample also yield this CDR3. This chain uses TRBV4-1 with TRBJ2-1; D possibly corresponds to TRBD1 (5 bases). The CDR3 length is 13 residues. CDR1 is MGHRA, CDR2 YSYEKL, per germline. Here the CDR3 DNA reads TGTGCCAGCAGCCAAGGGGACTACAATGAGCAGTTCTTC. Protein product: CASSQGDYNEQFF.

The CDR3 coding sequence is TGTGCCAGCAGCACGGGGGGAGCGGGAGCGGCAGATACGCAGTATTTT. Translated: CASSTGGAGAADTQYF. This chain connects TRBV7-3 to TRBJ2-3; 8 bases are a match to TRBD2. The V and J ends lost 5 bases and 4 bases, in that order; junction bases with no gene match: 11. CDR3 length: 16 residues. Germline V gene lookup returns CDR1 SGHTA and CDR2 FQGTGA. Full variable domain (remainder filled in from reference TRBV7-3 and TRBJ2-3): GAGVSQTPSNKVTEKGKYVELRCDPISGHTALYWYRQSLGQGPEFLIYFQGTGAADDSGLPNDRFFAVRPEGSVSTLKIQRTERGDSAVYLCASSTGGAGAADTQYFGPGTRLTVL.

The chain couples TRBV5-4 to TRBJ1-2; D ambiguous. The germline V gene encodes CDR1 SGHNT and CDR2 YYREEE (reference sequence). V lost 2 bases to trimming and J lost 5 bases, with 4 bases between them. CDR3 size: 11 residues. The CDR3: CASSFHYGYTF. CDR3 nucleotides: TGTGCCAGCAGCTTCCATTATGGCTACACCTTC.

The gene calls are TRBV2 and TRBJ1-2, with no clear D. Trimming shortened V by 2 bases and J by 7 bases, and 11 bases separated the two germline ends. This CDR3 comprises 13 residues. Germline CDR1 SNHLY, CDR2 FYNNEI. This CDR3 is CASSEWAPSGYTF. In DNA form, the CDR3 reads TGTGCCAGCAGTGAATGGGCGCCTAGTGGCTACACCTTC. Looking up the rest from reference TRBV2 and TRBJ1-2 gives the full variable domain: EPEVTQTPSHQVTQMGQEVILRCVPISNHLYFYWYRQILGQKVEFLVSFYNNEISEKSEIFDDQFSVERPDGSNFTLKIRSTKLEDSAMYFCASSEWAPSGYTFGSGTRLTVV.

For the CDR3, the DNA is TGTGCCGCCGGGGACTCGCCGATGAACACTGAAGCTTTCTTT. Its protein is CAAGDSPMNTEAFF. The chain recombines TRBV30 with TRBJ1-1, with D possibly TRBD1 on 5 matching bases. Germline CDR1 is GTSNPN and CDR2 is SVGIG (reference sequence). The CDR3 runs to 14 residues. Trimming removed 8 bases from V and 0 bases from J, with 16 bases in between.

The chain has TRBV30 and TRBJ2-7; no clear D gene. CDR1 and CDR2 from the germline V gene are GTSNPN and SVGIG (reference sequence). The V and J ends lost 2 bases and 3 bases respectively, with 5 bases between them. The CDR3 loop spans 11 amino acids. The CDR3: CAWSSSYEQYF. Written as DNA, the CDR3 is TGTGCCTGGAGTTCTAGCTACGAGCAGTACTTC.

This clone occurred once. The chain recombines TRBV7-3 with TRBJ1-2, with D unresolved. The germline V gene has CDR1 SGHTA and CDR2 FQGTGA. V was shortened by 0 bases and J by 4 bases, with 12 bases between the two germline ends. The CDR3 contains 15 residues. CDR3 region: CASSLTGWLSYGYTF. CDR3 in DNA: TGTGCCAGCAGCTTAACGGGTTGGCTATCCTATGGCTACACCTTC.

This sequence joins TRBV6-5 and TRBJ1-2; D possibly corresponds to TRBD1 (6 bases). The ends were cut back, 6 bases at V and 11 bases at J, with 10 bases in the middle. The CDR3 consists of 10 residues. Germline CDR1 is MNHEY and CDR2 is SVGAGI. This CDR3 is CASSRTAYTF. CDR3 DNA sequence: TGTGCCAGCAGCAGGACAGCTTACACCTTC.

This sequence joins TRBV6-5 and TRBJ2-2; 12 bases fit TRBD1. The germline gives CDR1 MNHEY, CDR2 SVGAGI. J was trimmed by 5 bases and V by 5 bases; bases with no gene match: 3. There are 15 residues in the CDR3. The CDR3 region is CASSRDRGPTGELFF. CDR3 DNA: TGTGCCAGCAGTCGGGACAGGGGGCCAACCGGGGAGCTGTTTTTT.

This clone is medium-sized by share. The chain links TRBV29-1 to TRBJ1-1; tentatively, D is TRBD1 (5 bases). Deletions cut 6 bases from V and 0 bases from J, with 11 bases between. The CDR3 has 13 amino acids. Germline values: CDR1 SQVTM, CDR2 ANQGSEA. For the CDR3, the DNA is TGCAGCGTCGCTAGGGGTCTGAACACTGAAGCTTTCTTT. It codes for CSVARGLNTEAFF.

V and J are TRBV6-5 and TRBJ1-3; no reliable D call. The V end lost 6 bases, the J end lost 0 bases, and 9 bases lay between the germline ends. The germline CDR1 and CDR2 sequences are MNHEY and SVGAGI. The CDR3 is 14 amino acids. The CDR3 DNA reads TGTGCCAGCAGGGGTTCGCACTCTGGAAACACCATATATTTT. Translation gives CASRGSHSGNTIYF.

This rearrangement joins TRBV6-5 to TRBJ2-1; 11 bases line up with TRBD2. Trimming took 6 bases from V and 2 from J; bases not matched to a gene: 0. Germline CDR1 reads MNHEY; CDR2 reads SVGAGI. The CDR3 runs 14 residues. CDR3 in DNA: TGTGCCAGCAGGGGACTAGCGGCCTACAATGAGCAGTTCTTC. Translated, it gives CASRGLAAYNEQFF.